The 17 T cell receptor beta chains given below trace back to one sample, sequenced in a study of metastatic and nonmetastatic thyroid tumors. Prior to thyroid surgery, none of the patients had received any treatment. With MiXCR, TCRdb called clones anew from the PCR reads. The table records some 13,000 clones, over 20% of them present only once. Sequencing was done on a sample of tumor tissue. These receptors were taken from a female donor with papillary thyroid cancer or a benign thyroid nodule (not recorded which). Some clones in this sample may be carry-over from other donors' samples.

This clone qualifies as medium-sized. The chain couples TRBV2 to TRBJ2-3, with D possibly TRBD2 on 6 matching bases. V was pared by 6 bases and J by 0 bases, with 7 bases between. The CDR3 sequence is 13 residues long. Germline CDR1 reads SNHLY; CDR2 reads FYNNEI. The CDR3 region is CASRRDSTDTQYF. CDR3 sequence (DNA): TGTGCCAGCAGGCGGGATAGCACAGATACGCAGTATTTT.

The table lists this clone with many counts. The chain has TRBV11-3 and TRBJ1-2; 9 nucleotides match TRBD1. The CDR3 sequence is 15 residues long. Looked up from germline, CDR1 is SGHNT and CDR2 is YENEEA. V was pared by 5 bases and J by 2 bases, with 6 bases of the junction left unmatched. The CDR3: CASSPGTGRNYGYTF. The CDR3 coding sequence is TGTGCCAGCAGCCCGGGGACAGGGCGGAACTATGGCTACACCTTC.

This clone was counted at least ten times. The chain has TRBV7-8 and TRBJ2-7; D is unclear. With 3 bases removed from V and 1 base from J, the gap between germline ends came to 13 bases. This CDR3 is 15 amino acids long. Germline lookup yields CDR1 SGHVS and CDR2 FQNEAQ. CDR3 nucleotides: TGTGCCAGCAGCTTGCGTGCACAGCAATCCTACGAGCAGTACTTC. Amino acid sequence: CASSLRAQQSYEQYF.

This rearrangement joins TRBV5-1 to TRBJ1-1; D possibly corresponds to TRBD1 (5 bases). The germline V and J ends were trimmed by 4 bases and 5 bases, with 9 bases remaining between them. CDR1 SGHRS and CDR2 YFSETQ come from the germline V gene. The CDR3 consists of 12 residues. Here the CDR3 reads CASSKGLTEAFF. The CDR3 DNA reads as TGCGCCAGCAGCAAGGGACTTACTGAAGCTTTCTTT.

There are many counts of this clone. V is TRBV6-1 and J is TRBJ2-3; D possibly corresponds to TRBD1 (6 bases). Looked up from germline, CDR1 is MNHNS and CDR2 is SASEGT. This CDR3 contains 12 residues. V shed 6 bases and J shed 6 bases, with 10 bases lying between them. The CDR3, as DNA: TGTGCCAGCAGGGGGGCCGCGGATACGCAGTATTTT. The encoded protein is CASRGAADTQYF.

This clone was recorded many times. The CDR3 DNA follows: TGTGCCAGCAGCCCCCGGGCGGCGACGGACGAGCAGTACTTC. Translation gives CASSPRAATDEQYF. This rearrangement joins TRBV5-4 to TRBJ2-7; D ambiguous. With 4 bases removed from V and 5 bases from J, the gap between germline ends came to 16 bases. The CDR3 loop spans 14 amino acids. Germline assignment: CDR1 SGHNT and CDR2 YYREEE (reference sequence).

The chain employs TRBV15 and TRBJ2-5, with D hard to call. CDR1 is LNHNV, CDR2 YYDKDF, per germline (reference sequence). The CDR3 has 13 residues. V was trimmed by 1 base and J by 1 base, leaving 4 bases between them. CDR3 nucleotide sequence: TGTGCCACCAGCAGAGCCCCCCAAGAGACCCAGTACTTC. Amino acids: CATSRAPQETQYF.

This clone was detected many times. This chain links TRBV27 with TRBJ2-3, with 10 bases aligning to TRBD1. Germline V gives CDR1 MNHEY, CDR2 SMNVEV (reference sequence). This CDR3 comprises 16 residues. Losses at the gene ends were 7 bases for V and 7 bases for J; bases not matched to a gene: 14. CDR3 nucleotides: TGTGCCAGCAAACCCGGGACAGGGGAAGTTCGAAATACGCAGTATTTT. Translation gives CASKPGTGEVRNTQYF.

This clone has at least ten counts. The V and J genes are TRBV5-1 and TRBJ2-7, with D perhaps being TRBD1 or TRBD2 (5 bases each). Trimming cost V 5 bases and J 2 bases, with 11 bases left between them. Germline V gene lookup returns CDR1 SGHRS and CDR2 YFSETQ. The CDR3 is 13 residues long. The CDR3 sequence: CASRGDGAYEQYF. In DNA form, the CDR3 reads TGCGCCAGCAGGGGGGACGGAGCCTACGAGCAGTACTTC.

V usage is TRBV3-1 and J usage is TRBJ2-4, with D perhaps matching TRBD1 (6 bases). The CDR3 totals 16 residues. The V end was cut by 1 base, the J end by 3 bases, with 13 bases between. CDR1 and CDR2 (germline): LGHDT, YNNKEL (reference sequence). CDR3 loop: CASSQGPTGNKNIQYF. As DNA, the CDR3 is TGTGCCAGCAGCCAAGGCCCTACAGGGAACAAAAACATTCAGTACTTC.

The chain joins TRBV5-1 to TRBJ2-2; no firm D call. This CDR3 contains 15 residues. The V and J ends lost 5 bases and 4 bases respectively, with 15 bases between them. Germline values: CDR1 SGHRS, CDR2 YFSETQ. CDR3 DNA: TGCGCCAGCAGATCGGCACAGCCGGGCACCGGGGAGCTGTTTTTT. It encodes CASRSAQPGTGELFF.

The V gene is TRBV9, the J gene TRBJ2-2; 8 bases agree with TRBD1. V trimming: 4 bases; J trimming: 0 bases; junction bases outside the gene matches: 8. The length of the CDR3 is 17 residues. The germline V gene encodes CDR1 SGDLS and CDR2 YYNGEE. The CDR3 protein is CASSSPGQVANTGELFF. CDR3 nucleotide sequence: TGTGCCAGCAGCTCCCCGGGACAGGTGGCGAACACCGGGGAGCTGTTTTTT.

This clone was seen repeatedly, ten times or more. The chain uses TRBV9 and TRBJ2-2, with 12 nucleotides matching TRBD2. With 0 bases clipped from V and 7 bases from J, the junction kept 4 bases outside the gene matches. This CDR3 has 16 amino acids. Germline-derived CDR1 and CDR2 are SGDLS and YYNGEE. The CDR3 loop is CASSVGLAGVLGELFF. CDR3 DNA: TGTGCCAGCAGCGTAGGACTAGCGGGAGTTCTCGGGGAGCTGTTTTTT.

V is TRBV2 and J is TRBJ2-1; the match to TRBD2 covers 10 bases. V was clipped by 6 bases and J by 8 bases; unmatched bases: 7. Germline V gene lookup returns CDR1 SNHLY and CDR2 FYNNEI. The CDR3 spans 14 residues. The CDR3 sequence: CASRSGTSDHEQFF. As DNA, the CDR3 is TGTGCCAGCAGGTCCGGGACTAGCGATCATGAGCAGTTCTTC.

Ten or more counts support this clone. A clone one base away is much larger, so this may be a read error. This chain links TRBV6-1 with TRBJ2-4, with D possibly TRBD2 on 5 matching bases. The CDR3 extends over 17 amino acids. The germline V gene has CDR1 MNHNS and CDR2 SASEGT. CDR3 in amino acids: CAGSPSEGVRAKNIQYF. DNA for the CDR3: TGTGCCGGCAGTCCCAGCGAGGGTGTTCGAGCCAAAAACATTCAGTACTTC.

The table lists this clone with a few counts. The chain is built from TRBV27 and TRBJ2-7, with D uncertain. The V and J ends lost 3 bases and 0 bases respectively, with 9 bases between them. Germline V gene lookup returns CDR1 MNHEY and CDR2 SMNVEV (reference sequence). The length of the CDR3 is 14 residues. The DNA of the CDR3 is TGTGCCAGCAGTTTTGTGGAATGCTCCTACGAGCAGTACTTC. Residues: CASSFVECSYEQYF.

With regard to this clone: Relative to the germline gene, one junction end is altered; a read error may explain this. The chain is built from TRBV11-1 and TRBJ1-2; TRBD1 might be the D (5 bases). This CDR3 has 16 amino acids. Looked up from germline, CDR1 is SGHAT and CDR2 is FQDESV (reference sequence). This chain's CDR3 is CASSFPTDQRSYGYIF. The CDR3, as DNA: TGTGCCAGCAGCTTCCCGACAGACCAACGCTCCTATGGCTACATCTTC.